Each of the 6 T cell receptor beta chains below was sequenced from the same sample in a study of cytomegalovirus exposure and HLA in healthy donors. It was with 60 Vbeta and 13 Jbeta primers that the PCR ran. Sequencing used immunoSEQ multiplex PCR; TCRdb keeps in-frame clones, though not all of them. The sample holds about 120,000 clones, 8.5% to 10% seen once. Sequenced input: PBMCs. All receptors derive from a man aged 25 to 40 in good health and CMV-seronegative.

The CDR3 region has the DNA TGCGCCAGCAGCTTGCGGCGGGGGGGCCCCCAGACCCAGTACTTC. It is translated as CASSLRRGGPQTQYF. V usage is TRBV5-1 and J usage is TRBJ2-5; 9 bases fit TRBD2. Germline V CDR1 and CDR2: SGHRS, YFSETQ. The CDR3 spans 15 residues. The V gene end was trimmed by 1 base and the J gene end by 6 bases; junction bases not matched to a gene: 7.

The J gene is TRBJ1-2, the V gene TRBV5-1; tentative D call: TRBD1 (5 bases). The CDR3 has 17 amino acids. Trimming took 0 bases from V and 1 from J, leaving 16 bases between them. The germline gives CDR1 SGHRS, CDR2 YFSETQ. CDR3 in DNA: TGCGCCAGCAGCTTGGGTCCCACAGGCATCGATAACTATGGCTACACCTTC. Residues: CASSLGPTGIDNYGYTF.

The sample holds a few counts of this clone. The rearrangement uses TRBV5-1 and TRBJ1-4; 9 nucleotides align to TRBD1. The CDR3 extends over 17 amino acids. The trim removed 2 bases at V and 1 base at J, leaving 6 bases unmatched. Germline V gene sequence: CDR1 SGHRS, CDR2 YFSETQ. CDR3 sequence: CASSLTGGSGTNEKLFF. The DNA for the CDR3 is TGCGCCAGCAGCTTAACAGGGGGCTCGGGAACTAATGAAAAACTGTTTTTT.

This clone was detected a few times. V is TRBV7-2 and J is TRBJ2-3; tentative D call: TRBD1 (7 bases). This CDR3 has 14 residues. Trimming left V 4 bases short and J 4 bases short, with 12 bases between. Germline values: CDR1 SGHTA, CDR2 FQGNSA. CDR3 DNA sequence: TGTGCCAGCAGCTCCCAGGGGGGCGCAGATACGCAGTATTTT. Its protein is CASSSQGGADTQYF. The full variable domain, in which reference TRBV7-2 and TRBJ2-3 provide the parts outside the CDR3, is GAGVSQSPSNKVTEKGKDVELRCDPISGHTALYWYRQSLGQGLEFLIYFQGNSAPDKSGLPSDRFSAERTGGSVSTLTIQRTQQEDSAVYLCASSSQGGADTQYFGPGTRLTVL.

This rearrangement joins TRBV4-1 to TRBJ1-4, with D uncertain. The CDR3 has 14 amino acids. V was pared by 0 bases and J by 5 bases, with 7 bases between. Germline V gives CDR1 MGHRA, CDR2 YSYEKL. The CDR3 bases are TGCGCCAGCAGCCAAGACGCCAGGAATGAAAAACTGTTTTTT. Its protein is CASSQDARNEKLFF.

This clone appeared a few times. The chain combines TRBV6-1 with TRBJ2-3; no definite D call. CDR3 length: 13 residues. V lost 7 bases to trimming and J lost 4 bases, with 12 bases between them. Germline-derived CDR1 and CDR2 are MNHNS and SASEGT. This CDR3 is CASNHLGPDTQYF. CDR3 DNA: TGTGCCAGCAACCATCTAGGCCCAGATACGCAGTATTTT.